This T cell receptor (beta chain) was retrieved from a study of blood T cell repertoires in COVID-19. Study-wide background: The cDNA or gDNA used as material had been derived from T cells, B-cell-depleted T cells, or PBMCs.

In the study's own analysis: For nucleated cells, counts were estimated from reference gene primer amplification. The assay was immunoSEQ multiplex PCR, and TCRdb's table has in-frame clones only and misses some. V and J calls and clone size follow that table, whereas D and trimming were derived from the DNA. The data contain about 330,000 clones, over 70% of them seen just once; the ten biggest clones take up 0.95% to 1.5%. Germline-derived CDR1 and CDR2 are SNHLY and FYNNEI. V dropped 3 bases and J dropped 4 bases, with 10 bases sitting between them. The CDR3 is 14 residues long. The chain links TRBV2 to TRBJ2-1; a weak D match, TRBD1 (5 bases). The material sequenced was peripheral blood. This clonotype was obtained from a woman in her forties or fifties with acute or convalescent COVID-19. The CDR3 sequence is CASSEAGSYNEQFF. In nucleotides, the CDR3 is TGTGCCAGCAGTGAGGCAGGGTCATACAATGAGCAGTTCTTC.